The clone carrying this TCR beta chain was counted between two and nine times. The CDR3 sequence is 14 residues long. Germline CDR1 DFQATT, CDR2 SNEGSKA (reference sequence). The V end was cut by 3 bases, the J end by 3 bases, with 12 bases between. The record originates from a study of T-cell memory formation after mild COVID-19. Via MiXCR, TCRdb re-called the 5' RACE reads, giving one row per CDR3 protein. The table records around 150,000 distinct CDR3 sequences, 11% of them present only once. The TCR was taken from a man younger than 35 who had mild COVID-19 (a few samples of this study predate the infection). Cell type and time point are not known. The sequencing input was PBMCs or a T cell subset sorted from them (not recorded which). The J gene is TRBJ1-5, the V gene TRBV20-1, with no clear D. The CDR3, as DNA: TGCAGTGCTAGCTCCACGAACTCCAATCAGCCCCAGCATTTT. This gives the protein CSASSTNSNQPQHF.